This entry is about one TCR beta chain. Its antigen is as yet unknown. The CDR3 is 14 residues long. Germline lookup yields CDR1 DFQATT and CDR2 SNEGSKA (reference sequence). V dropped 4 bases and J dropped 5; count of bases not matched to a gene: 8. In TCRdb, the 5' RACE reads were re-called with MiXCR into one record per CDR3 protein. This table has 500,000 to 650,000 distinct CDR3 sequences, 10% to 15% appearing once. The data stem from a study of T cells after yellow fever vaccination. As for the study in general: Fractions of low cell number were prepared using SMART-Seq v4 Ultra Low Input.

The study's findings and limits: After the booster, 96% of CD4 and about nine tenths of CD8 primary-response clones were re-detected.

This clonotype was obtained from a man between 25 and 39 years old who received the YFV17D yellow fever vaccine. V and J are TRBV20-1 and TRBJ2-5; TRBD2 matches at 9 bases. This specimen was PBMCs, taken on the day of the yellow fever booster vaccination. The CDR3 here is CSAISGRGVETQYF. The CDR3 DNA reads as TGCAGTGCTATTAGCGGGAGAGGTGTGGAGACCCAGTACTTC.